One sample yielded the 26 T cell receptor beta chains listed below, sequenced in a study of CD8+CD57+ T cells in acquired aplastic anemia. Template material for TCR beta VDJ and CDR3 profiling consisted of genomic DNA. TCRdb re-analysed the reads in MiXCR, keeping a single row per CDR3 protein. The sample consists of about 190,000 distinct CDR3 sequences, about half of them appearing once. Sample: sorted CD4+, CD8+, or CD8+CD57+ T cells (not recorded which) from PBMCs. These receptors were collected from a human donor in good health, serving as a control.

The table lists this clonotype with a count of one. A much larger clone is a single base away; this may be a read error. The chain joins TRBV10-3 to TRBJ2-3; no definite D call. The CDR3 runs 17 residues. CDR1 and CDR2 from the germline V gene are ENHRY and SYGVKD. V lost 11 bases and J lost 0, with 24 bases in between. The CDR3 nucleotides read TGTGCCGGCAGTTACCCGAACTTAAGAGCTAGCACAGATACGCAGTATTTT. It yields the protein CAGSYPNLRASTDTQYF.

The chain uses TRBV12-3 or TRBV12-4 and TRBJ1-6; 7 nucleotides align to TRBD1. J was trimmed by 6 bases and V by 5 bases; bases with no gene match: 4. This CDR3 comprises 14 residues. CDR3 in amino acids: CASSPGQLNSPLHF. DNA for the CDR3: TGTGCCAGCAGTCCGGGACAGCTTAATTCACCCCTCCACTTT.

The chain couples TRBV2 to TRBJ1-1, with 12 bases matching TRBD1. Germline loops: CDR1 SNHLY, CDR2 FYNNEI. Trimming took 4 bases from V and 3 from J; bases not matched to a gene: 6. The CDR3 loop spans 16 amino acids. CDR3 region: CASSVPGTGGDTEAFF. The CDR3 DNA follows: TGTGCCAGCAGTGTCCCCGGGACAGGGGGCGACACTGAAGCTTTCTTT.

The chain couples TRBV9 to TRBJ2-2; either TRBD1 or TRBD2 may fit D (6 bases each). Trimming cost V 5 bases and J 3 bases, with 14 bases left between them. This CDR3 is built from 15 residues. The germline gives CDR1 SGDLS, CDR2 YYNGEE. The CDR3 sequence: CASSSGGLDTGELFF. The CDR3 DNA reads TGTGCCAGCAGTTCTGGGGGGCTGGACACCGGGGAGCTGTTTTTT.

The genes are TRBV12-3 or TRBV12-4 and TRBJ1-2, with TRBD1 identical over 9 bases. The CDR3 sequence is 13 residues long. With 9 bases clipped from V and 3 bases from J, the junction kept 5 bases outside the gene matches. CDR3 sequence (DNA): TGTGCCAGTACAACAGGGGGCCACTATGGCTACACCTTC. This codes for CASTTGGHYGYTF.

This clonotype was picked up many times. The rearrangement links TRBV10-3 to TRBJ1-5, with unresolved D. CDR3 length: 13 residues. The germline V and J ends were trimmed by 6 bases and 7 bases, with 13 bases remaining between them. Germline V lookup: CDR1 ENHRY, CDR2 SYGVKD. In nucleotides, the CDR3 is TGTGCCATCAGGCGTGAACTGCACCAGCCCCAGCATTTT. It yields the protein CAIRRELHQPQHF.

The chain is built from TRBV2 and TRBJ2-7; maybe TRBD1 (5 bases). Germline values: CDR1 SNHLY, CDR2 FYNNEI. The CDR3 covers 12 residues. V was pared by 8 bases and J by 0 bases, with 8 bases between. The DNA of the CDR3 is TGTGCCAGCGGCAGGGTCTCCTACGAGCAGTACTTC. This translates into CASGRVSYEQYF.

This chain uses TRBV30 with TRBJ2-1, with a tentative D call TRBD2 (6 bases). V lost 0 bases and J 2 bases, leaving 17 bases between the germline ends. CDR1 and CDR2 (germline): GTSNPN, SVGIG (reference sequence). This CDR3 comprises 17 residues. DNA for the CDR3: TGTGCCTGGAGTGTACTGGAGGGCCTAGGGGCCTACAATGAGCAGTTCTTC. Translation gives CAWSVLEGLGAYNEQFF.

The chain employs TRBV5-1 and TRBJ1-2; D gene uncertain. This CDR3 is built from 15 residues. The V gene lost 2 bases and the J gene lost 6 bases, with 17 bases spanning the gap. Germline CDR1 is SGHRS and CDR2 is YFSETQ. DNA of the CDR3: TGCGCCAGCAGCTTCCGGCCTCTAGGCGATGATGGCTACACCTTC. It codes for CASSFRPLGDDGYTF.

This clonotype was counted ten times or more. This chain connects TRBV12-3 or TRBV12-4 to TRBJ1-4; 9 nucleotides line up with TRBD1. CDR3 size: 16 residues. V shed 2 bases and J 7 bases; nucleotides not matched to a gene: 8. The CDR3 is CASSLRPGQGSEKLFF. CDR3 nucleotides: TGTGCCAGCAGTTTAAGGCCGGGACAGGGAAGTGAAAAACTGTTTTTT.

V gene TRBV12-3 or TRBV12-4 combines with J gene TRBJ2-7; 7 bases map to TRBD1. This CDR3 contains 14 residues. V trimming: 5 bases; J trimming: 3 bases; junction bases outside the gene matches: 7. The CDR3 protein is CASSKTGTRYEQYF. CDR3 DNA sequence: TGTGCCAGCAGTAAGACAGGGACCCGCTACGAGCAGTACTTC.

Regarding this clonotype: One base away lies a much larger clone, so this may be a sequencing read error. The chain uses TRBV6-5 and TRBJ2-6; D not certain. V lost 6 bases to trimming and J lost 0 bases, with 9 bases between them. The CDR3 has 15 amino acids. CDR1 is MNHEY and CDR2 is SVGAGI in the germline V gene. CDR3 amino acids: CASSPALSGANVLTF. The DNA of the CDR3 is TGTGCCAGCAGCCCCGCCCTCTCTGGGGCCAACGTCCTGACTTTC.

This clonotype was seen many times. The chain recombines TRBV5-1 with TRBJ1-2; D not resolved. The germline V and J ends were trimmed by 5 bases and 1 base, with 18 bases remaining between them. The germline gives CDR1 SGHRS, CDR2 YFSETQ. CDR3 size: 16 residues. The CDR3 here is CASRTDSSEGNYGYTF. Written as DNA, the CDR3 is TGCGCCAGCAGGACGGATTCGAGTGAGGGTAACTATGGCTACACCTTC.

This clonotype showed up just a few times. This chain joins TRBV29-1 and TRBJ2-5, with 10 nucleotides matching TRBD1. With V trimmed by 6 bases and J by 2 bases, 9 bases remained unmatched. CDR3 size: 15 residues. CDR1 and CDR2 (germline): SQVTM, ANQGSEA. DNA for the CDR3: TGCAGCGTAGCAAGGGACAGGGGCGAACAAGAGACCCAGTACTTC. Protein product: CSVARDRGEQETQYF.

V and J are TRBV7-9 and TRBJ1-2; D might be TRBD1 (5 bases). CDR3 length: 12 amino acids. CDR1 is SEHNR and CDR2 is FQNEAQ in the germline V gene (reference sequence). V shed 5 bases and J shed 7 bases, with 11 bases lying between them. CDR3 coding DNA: TGTGCCAGCAGCGTACGGGACGCTGGCTACACCTTC. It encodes CASSVRDAGYTF. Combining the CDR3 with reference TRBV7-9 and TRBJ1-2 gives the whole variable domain DTGVSQNPRHKITKRGQNVTFRCDPISEHNRLYWYRQTLGQGPEFLTYFQNEAQLEKSRLLSDRFSAERPKGSFSTLEIQRTEQGDSAMYLCASSVRDAGYTFGSGTRLTVV.

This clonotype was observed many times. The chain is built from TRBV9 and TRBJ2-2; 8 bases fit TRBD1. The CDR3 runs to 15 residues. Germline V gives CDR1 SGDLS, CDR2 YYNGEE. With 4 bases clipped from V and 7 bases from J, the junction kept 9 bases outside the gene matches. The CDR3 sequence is CASSPRTGQVGELFF. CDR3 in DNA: TGTGCCAGCAGCCCCCGGACAGGGCAGGTCGGGGAGCTGTTTTTT.

CDR3 nucleotide sequence: TGTGCCAGCAGTGATTACGGGGGGAACACAGATACGCAGTATTTT. Its protein is CASSDYGGNTDTQYF. This chain uses TRBV25-1 with TRBJ2-3, with 7 nucleotides matching TRBD2. Germline-derived CDR1 and CDR2 are MGHDK and SYGVNS. Germline trimming cut 3 bases from V and 2 bases from J; bases unmatched to any gene: 5. The CDR3 has 15 amino acids. Variable domain in full (rest from reference TRBV25-1 and TRBJ2-3): EADIYQTPRYLVIGTGKKITLECSQTMGHDKMYWYQQDPGMELHLIHYSYGVNSTEKGDLSSESTVSRIRTEHFPLTLESARPSHTSQYLCASSDYGGNTDTQYFGPGTRLTVL.

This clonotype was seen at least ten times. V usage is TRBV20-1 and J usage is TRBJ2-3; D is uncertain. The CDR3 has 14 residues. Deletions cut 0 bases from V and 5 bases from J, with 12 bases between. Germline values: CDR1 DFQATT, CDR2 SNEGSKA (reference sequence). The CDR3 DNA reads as TGCAGTGCTAGAGACTTGGTTTCTGGAGATACGCAGTATTTT. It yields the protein CSARDLVSGDTQYF.

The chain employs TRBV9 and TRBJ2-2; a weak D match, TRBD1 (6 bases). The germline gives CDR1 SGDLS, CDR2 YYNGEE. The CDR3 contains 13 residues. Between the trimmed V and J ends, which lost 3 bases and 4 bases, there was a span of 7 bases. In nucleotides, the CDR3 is TGTGCCAGCAGCGAGACAGGCACCGGGGAGCTGTTTTTT. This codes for CASSETGTGELFF.

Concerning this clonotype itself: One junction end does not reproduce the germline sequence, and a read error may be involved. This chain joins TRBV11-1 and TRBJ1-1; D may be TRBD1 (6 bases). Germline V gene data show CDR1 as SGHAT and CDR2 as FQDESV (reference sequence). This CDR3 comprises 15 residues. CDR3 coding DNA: TGTGCCAGCAGTTTAGAGACGGGGGCAGGAACTGAAGCTTTCTTT. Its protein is CASSLETGAGTEAFF.

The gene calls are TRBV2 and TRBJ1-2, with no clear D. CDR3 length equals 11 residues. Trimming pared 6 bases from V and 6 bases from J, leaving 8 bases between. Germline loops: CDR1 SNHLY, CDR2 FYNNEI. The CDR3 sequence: CASRDPNGYTF. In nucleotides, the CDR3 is TGTGCCAGCAGAGATCCGAATGGCTACACCTTC.

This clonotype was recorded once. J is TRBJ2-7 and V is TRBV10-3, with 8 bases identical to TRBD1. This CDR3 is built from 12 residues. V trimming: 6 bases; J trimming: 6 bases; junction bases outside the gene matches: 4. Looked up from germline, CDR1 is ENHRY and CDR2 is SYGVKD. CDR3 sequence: CAIRDRVGEQYF. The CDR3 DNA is TGTGCCATCAGGGACAGGGTCGGCGAGCAGTACTTC.

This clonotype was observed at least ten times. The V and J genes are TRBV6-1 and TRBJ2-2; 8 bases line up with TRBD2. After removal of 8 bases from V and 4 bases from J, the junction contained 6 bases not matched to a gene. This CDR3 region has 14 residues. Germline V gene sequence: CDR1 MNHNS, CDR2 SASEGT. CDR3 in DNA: TGTGCCAGCTTCGGGGGGGGCGTCACCGGGGAGCTGTTTTTT. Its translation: CASFGGGVTGELFF.

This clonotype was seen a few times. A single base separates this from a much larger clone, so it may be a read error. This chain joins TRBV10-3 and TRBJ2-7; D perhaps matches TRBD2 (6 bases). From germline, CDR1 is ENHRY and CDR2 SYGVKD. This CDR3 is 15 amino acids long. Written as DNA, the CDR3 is TGTGCCAGCAGTTACTCACACGGGGAGGCCTACGAGCAGTACTTC. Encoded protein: CASSYSHGEAYEQYF.

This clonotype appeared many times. CDR3 nucleotides: TGTGCCAGTAGTTCGACAGGGGATGAAGCTTTCTTT. Amino acids: CASSSTGDEAFF. This chain uses TRBV19 with TRBJ1-1; 8 nucleotides line up with TRBD1. The junction had 3 bases not matched to a gene; V was cut back by 5 bases and J by 7 bases. The CDR3 is 12 residues long. CDR1 is LNHDA, CDR2 SQIVND, per germline (reference sequence).

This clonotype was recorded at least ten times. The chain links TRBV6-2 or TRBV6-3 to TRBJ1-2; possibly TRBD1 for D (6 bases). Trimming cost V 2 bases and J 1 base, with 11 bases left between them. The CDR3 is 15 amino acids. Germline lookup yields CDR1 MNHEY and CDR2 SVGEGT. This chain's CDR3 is CASSYVRGRNYGYTF. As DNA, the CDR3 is TGTGCCAGCAGTTACGTACGGGGGCGTAACTATGGCTACACCTTC.